A selection of T cell receptor beta chains follows, all from one sample in a study of blood T cell repertoires in COVID-19. Profiling relied on immunoSEQ multiplex PCR, and the TCRdb table lists in-frame clones only, not all of them. The sample includes about 180,000 clones, approximately 88% of them seen just once. The specimen was peripheral blood. All receptors come from a woman in her 30s with acute or convalescent COVID-19. Both conserved end residues are part of each CDR3. The order of the fields is D gene, J gene, clone size, V gene, CDR3 protein, CDR3 DNA. The D gene is left open where the match is weak. Clone size is stated in some rows and not others, as once, few, many or a class when expanded.

NA,TRBJ2-7,once,TRBV5-1,CASSGSSTSGVGEQYF,TGCGCCAGCAGCGGAAGCTCGACTAGTGGGGTAGGGGAGCAGTACTTC
NA,TRBJ2-3,NA,TRBV3-1/TRBV3-2,CASSQRGGDTQYF,TGTGCCAGCAGCCAGAGGGGGGGGGATACGCAGTATTTT
TRBD2,TRBJ2-3,NA,TRBV6-5,CASSALAGDPTQYF,TGTGCCAGCAGCGCACTAGCGGGAGACCCTACGCAGTATTTT
NA,TRBJ2-3,NA,TRBV2,CASSVEGTDTQYF,TGTGCCAGCAGTGTGGAGGGCACAGATACGCAGTATTTT
TRBD1,TRBJ1-4,NA,TRBV7-6,CASSLAPRQGSGEKLFF,TGTGCCAGCAGCTTAGCGCCCAGACAGGGATCGGGAGAAAAACTGTTTTTT
TRBD1,TRBJ2-5,NA,TRBV7-8,CASSLASRLMTGAETQYF,TGTGCCAGCAGCTTAGCGTCCCGTTTAATGACAGGGGCGGAGACCCAGTACTTC
NA,TRBJ2-1,NA,TRBV12-3/TRBV12-4,CASSPDSGKQFF,TGTGCCAGCAGTCCGGATAGCGGAAAGCAGTTCTTC
TRBD1,TRBJ2-7,NA,TRBV5-4,CASSPDRTGTEYF,TGTGCCAGCAGCCCCGACCGGACAGGGACCGAGTACTTC
NA,TRBJ2-1,once,TRBV28,CASSKQGKTRYNEQFF,TGTGCCAGCAGTAAACAGGGCAAAACTCGCTACAATGAGCAGTTCTTC
NA,TRBJ1-5,NA,TRBV5-4,CASSYGGQNQPQHF,TGTGCCAGCAGCTATGGTGGACAGAATCAGCCCCAGCATTTT
NA,TRBJ2-1,NA,TRBV5-4,CASSLTGGTNEQFF,TGTGCCAGCAGCTTGACAGGAGGGACTAATGAGCAGTTCTTC
NA,TRBJ1-4,NA,TRBV15,CATSRFRGEEEKLFF,TGTGCCACCAGCCGGTTCAGGGGAGAGGAAGAAAAACTGTTTTTT
NA,TRBJ1-1,once,TRBV20-1,CSASAGIEAFF,TGCAGTGCTAGCGCGGGGATTGAAGCTTTCTTT
NA,TRBJ2-7,NA,TRBV2,CASSVMPGLAPEGEQYF,TGTGCCAGCAGTGTCATGCCGGGACTCGCTCCTGAGGGCGAGCAGTACTTC
NA,TRBJ2-3,NA,TRBV27,CASSTRTSTDTQYF,TGTGCCAGCAGTACAAGGACTAGCACAGATACGCAGTATTTT
NA,TRBJ2-7,NA,TRBV7-2,CASSIGVYEQYF,TGTGCCAGCTCTATAGGGGTCTACGAGCAGTACTTC
NA,TRBJ1-3,NA,TRBV11-2,CATNSGGGNTIYF,TGTGCCACCAATTCTGGGGGCGGAAACACCATATATTTT
TRBD1,TRBJ1-1,NA,TRBV2,CASSEALPGGGALNTEAFF,TGTGCCAGCAGTGAAGCGCTTCCAGGAGGGGGCGCATTGAACACTGAAGCTTTCTTT
TRBD1,TRBJ2-1,NA,TRBV6-5,CAISGGADNEQFF,TGTGCCATCTCAGGGGGCGCAGACAATGAGCAGTTCTTC
NA,TRBJ2-3,NA,TRBV5-1,CASSLADTQYF,TGCGCCAGCAGCTTGGCTGATACGCAGTATTTT
TRBD1,TRBJ1-2,NA,TRBV19,CASASAGDRGGYTF,TGTGCCAGCGCTTCTGCGGGGGACAGGGGCGGCTACACCTTC
TRBD1,TRBJ2-1,NA,TRBV29-1,CSVGHRGDNEQFF,TGCAGCGTTGGGCACAGGGGAGACAATGAGCAGTTCTTC
NA,TRBJ1-2,few,TRBV29-1,CSTTRGSGYTF,TGCAGCACAACTCGGGGAAGTGGCTACACCTTC
TRBD1,TRBJ2-5,NA,TRBV2,CASSDVGTVEETQYF,TGTGCCAGCAGTGATGTTGGGACAGTAGAAGAGACCCAGTACTTC
TRBD2,TRBJ2-7,NA,TRBV28,CASSASPGLAGATTYEQYF,TGTGCCAGCAGTGCCTCACCGGGACTAGCGGGAGCAACTACCTACGAGCAGTACTTC
TRBD1,TRBJ2-7,NA,TRBV28,CASSPTGTVNEQYF,TGTGCCAGCAGTCCTACAGGGACAGTAAACGAGCAGTACTTC
TRBD1,TRBJ2-7,NA,TRBV14,CASSLQGQEQYF,TGTGCCAGCAGCCTACAGGGGCAAGAGCAGTACTTC
NA,TRBJ2-7,NA,TRBV7-2,CASSFAAGTSYEQYF,TGTGCCAGCAGCTTCGCGGCGGGGACCTCCTACGAGCAGTACTTC
TRBD1,TRBJ1-1,NA,TRBV5-1,CASSLIGDRARTEAFF,TGCGCCAGCAGCTTGATTGGGGACAGGGCGAGGACTGAAGCTTTCTTT
NA,TRBJ1-4,NA,TRBV7-9,CASSLSYFNEKLFF,TGTGCCAGCAGCTTATCTTACTTTAATGAAAAACTGTTTTTT
NA,TRBJ1-2,NA,TRBV5-1,CASSSTANYGYTF,TGCGCCAGCAGCTCAACAGCTAACTATGGCTACACCTTC